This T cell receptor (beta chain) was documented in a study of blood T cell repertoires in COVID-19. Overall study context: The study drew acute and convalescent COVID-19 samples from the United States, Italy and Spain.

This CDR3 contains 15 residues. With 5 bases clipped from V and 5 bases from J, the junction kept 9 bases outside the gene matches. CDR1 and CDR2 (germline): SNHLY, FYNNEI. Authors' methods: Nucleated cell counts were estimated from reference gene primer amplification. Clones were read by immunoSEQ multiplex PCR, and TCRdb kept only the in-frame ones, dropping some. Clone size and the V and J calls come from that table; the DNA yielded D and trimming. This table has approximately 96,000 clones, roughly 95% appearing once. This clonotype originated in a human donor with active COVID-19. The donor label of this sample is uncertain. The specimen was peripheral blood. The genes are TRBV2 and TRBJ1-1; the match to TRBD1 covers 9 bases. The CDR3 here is CASSRGGTGWTEAFF. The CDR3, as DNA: TGTGCCAGCAGTAGAGGCGGGACAGGGTGGACTGAAGCTTTCTTT.